A single sample is the source of the 6 T cell receptor beta chains below, sequenced in a study of cytomegalovirus exposure and HLA in healthy donors. Only in-frame clones appear in the TCRdb table, and some are missing; sequencing was by immunoSEQ multiplex PCR. The sample has 89,000 or so clones, roughly 92% seen once. Material: PBMCs. The source of these receptors is a woman aged 30 to 39 in good health and CMV-seropositive.

The chain employs TRBV2 and TRBJ2-3; no clear D gene. Germline CDR1 and CDR2: SNHLY and FYNNEI. This CDR3 has 15 residues. Trimming removed 9 bases from V and 6 bases from J, with 22 bases in between. In DNA, the CDR3 is TGTGCCAGTCCTGCAAGACTCCTTCTTTTTGATACGCAGTATTTT. Translating gives CASPARLLLFDTQYF.

The chain recombines TRBV19 with TRBJ2-3; 7 bases agree with TRBD2. The CDR3 totals 16 residues. Germline CDR1 LNHDA, CDR2 SQIVND (reference sequence). The V segment lost 3 bases and the J segment 0 bases; nucleotides outside the gene matches: 6. The CDR3 bases are TGTGCCAGTAGTATGCGAATTAGCGGGAGCACAGATACGCAGTATTTT. As protein: CASSMRISGSTDTQYF.

The rearrangement links TRBV7-2 to TRBJ1-5; a possible D gene is TRBD1 (5 bases). The V and J ends lost 5 bases and 11 bases respectively, with 19 bases between them. In germline, CDR1 is SGHTA, CDR2 FQGNSA. The CDR3 has 14 residues. The CDR3 DNA reads TGTGCCAGCAGCCGCGGACAACCCGGCGACACCCAGCATTTT. It yields the protein CASSRGQPGDTQHF.

The genes are TRBV19 and TRBJ2-7, with 11 bases that match TRBD2. CDR1 LNHDA and CDR2 SQIVND come from the germline V gene (reference sequence). V gave up 4 bases and J gave up 3 bases; unmatched junction bases: 5. CDR3 length: 15 residues. The CDR3 coding sequence is TGTGCCAGTAGTACATCCGGGACTAGCGGCTACGAGCAGTACTTC. It yields the protein CASSTSGTSGYEQYF. Supplemented by reference TRBV19 and TRBJ2-7, the full variable domain reads DGGITQSPKYLFRKEGQNVTLSCEQNLNHDAMYWYRQDPGQGLRLIYYSQIVNDFQKGDIAEGYSVSREKKESFPLTVTSAQKNPTAFYLCASSTSGTSGYEQYFGPGTRLTVT.

V usage is TRBV9 and J usage is TRBJ1-3; D remains unclear. Germline V gene lookup returns CDR1 SGDLS and CDR2 YYNGEE. V was trimmed by 4 bases and J by 2 bases, leaving 7 bases between them. This CDR3 contains 13 residues. In nucleotides, the CDR3 is TGTGCCAGCAGCCGTATAGCTGGAAACACCATATATTTT. It specifies CASSRIAGNTIYF.

V usage is TRBV19 and J usage is TRBJ1-4; unclear D gene. From germline, CDR1 is LNHDA and CDR2 SQIVND (reference sequence). The ends were cut back, 6 bases at V and 7 bases at J, with 9 bases in the middle. This CDR3 has 12 amino acids. CDR3 in amino acids: CASSPRGEKLFF. For the CDR3, the DNA is TGTGCCAGTAGCCCCCGCGGTGAAAAACTGTTTTTT.